One sample yielded the 17 T cell receptor beta chains listed below, sequenced in a study of shared clonotypes between healthy human individuals. The method was immunoSEQ multiplex PCR; TCRdb's version includes in-frame clones alone and lacks a portion of them. Among over 950,000 clones listed, 70% to 80% were seen once. Material: memory CD4+ T cells from PBMCs. The subset is: CD45RA-negative fraction. Receptor source: a man aged 18 to 29 in good health. Some clones in this sample may be carry-over from other donors' samples.

The chain links TRBV6-6 to TRBJ1-3; unclear D gene. The ends were cut back, 2 bases at V and 3 bases at J, with 5 bases in the middle. Germline CDR1 is MNHNY and CDR2 is SVGAGI (reference sequence). The CDR3 is 13 residues long. The CDR3 here is CASSYIVGNTIYF. The CDR3 coding sequence is TGTGCCAGCAGTTACATCGTTGGAAACACCATATATTTT.

This clone has a single count. The chain links TRBV27 to TRBJ2-7; D unclear. Between the trimmed V and J ends, which lost 3 bases and 6 bases, there was a span of 15 bases. From germline, CDR1 is MNHEY and CDR2 SMNVEV (reference sequence). The CDR3 is made up of 14 amino acids. CDR3 sequence reads: CASSFLGRVSEQYF. CDR3 nucleotides: TGTGCCAGCAGTTTTCTGGGTAGAGTCTCCGAGCAGTACTTC.

V is TRBV7-8 and J is TRBJ2-3; 15 nucleotides line up with TRBD2. The CDR3 has 17 amino acids. The germline V gene has CDR1 SGHVS and CDR2 FQNEAQ. The ends lost 2 bases at V and 3 bases at J; junction bases unmatched: 3. The CDR3 loop is CASSLLGLAGGTDTQYF. CDR3 DNA: TGTGCCAGCAGCTTATTGGGACTAGCGGGAGGAACAGATACGCAGTATTTT. The variable domain in full, completed from reference TRBV7-8 and TRBJ2-3, reads GAGVSQSPRYKVAKRGQDVALRCDPISGHVSLFWYQQALGQGPEFLTYFQNEAQLDKSGLPSDRFFAERPEGSVSTLKIQRTQQEDSAVYLCASSLLGLAGGTDTQYFGPGTRLTVL.

About this clone: Additional DNA sequences in this sample encode the identical CDR3. The chain is built from TRBV5-1 and TRBJ2-5; D gene unclear. Per the germline V gene, CDR1 is SGHRS and CDR2 is YFSETQ. The V and J ends lost 3 bases and 5 bases respectively, with 11 bases between them. The CDR3 consists of 13 residues. CDR3 DNA: TGCGCCAGCAGCTACAACCTAGGGGAGACCCAGTACTTC. Amino acids: CASSYNLGETQYF.

The rearrangement uses TRBV4-3 and TRBJ1-2, with 9 bases lining up with TRBD1. CDR1 LGHNA and CDR2 YSLEER come from the germline V gene. This CDR3 is built from 17 residues. V was clipped by 1 base and J by 4 bases; unmatched bases: 10. Here the CDR3 DNA reads TGCGCCAGCAGCCAAGGCGTTGTAGGACAGGGGAGCTATGGCTACACCTTC. As protein: CASSQGVVGQGSYGYTF.

The J gene is TRBJ2-3, the V gene TRBV15; D ambiguous. V dropped 4 bases and J dropped 1 base, with 3 bases sitting between them. This CDR3 is 12 amino acids long. The germline V gene has CDR1 LNHNV and CDR2 YYDKDF (reference sequence). CDR3 residues: CATSKGTDTQYF. Written as DNA, the CDR3 is TGTGCCACCAGCAAAGGCACAGATACGCAGTATTTT.

The sample holds a few counts of this clone. The J gene is TRBJ1-6, the V gene TRBV2, with D tentatively TRBD1 (5 bases). Germline V CDR1 and CDR2: SNHLY, FYNNEI. The CDR3 runs 13 residues. The CDR3 spells CASGETHNSPLHF. CDR3 sequence (DNA): TGTGCGTCGGGGGAGACTCATAATTCACCCCTCCACTTT.

This clone was counted only a few times. The chain recombines TRBV2 with TRBJ1-2; D gene ambiguous. V was cut by 6 bases and J by 0 bases, with 11 bases left in between. This CDR3 spans 14 amino acids. Germline V gives CDR1 SNHLY, CDR2 FYNNEI. CDR3 bases: TGTGCCAGCAGCGGGGATCAAACTAACTATGGCTACACCTTC. Translated: CASSGDQTNYGYTF.

The V call is TRBV5-8, the J call TRBJ1-1; 7 bases match TRBD1. Germline-derived CDR1 and CDR2 are SGHTS and YDEGEE. After removal of 4 bases from V and 6 bases from J, the junction contained 6 bases not matched to a gene. The CDR3 is 13 residues long. The CDR3 protein is CASSRDRASEAFF. The CDR3 nucleotides read TGTGCCAGCAGCCGAGACAGGGCCTCTGAAGCTTTCTTT. The full variable domain, rest sourced from reference TRBV5-8 and TRBJ1-1, is EAGVTQSPTHLIKTRGQQATLRCSPISGHTSVYWYQQALGLGLQFLLWYDEGEERNRGNFPPRFSGRQFPNYSSELNVNALELEDSALYLCASSRDRASEAFFGQGTRLTVV.

This clone was counted between two and nine times. The gene calls are TRBV19 and TRBJ1-2; TRBD1 agrees at 7 bases. The ends lost 6 bases at V and 6 bases at J; junction bases unmatched: 10. The V gene's germline CDR1 is LNHDA and CDR2 SQIVND (reference sequence). CDR3 length: 14 residues. The CDR3 DNA reads TGTGCCAGTAGCTTACAGGGGAACGCACATGGCTACACCTTC. This gives the protein CASSLQGNAHGYTF.

The rearrangement links TRBV5-6 to TRBJ1-2; TRBD1 aligns across 12 bases. V lost 4 bases, J lost 6 bases, and 13 bases stayed unmatched. Germline V CDR1 and CDR2: SGHDT, YYEEEE. CDR3 length: 17 amino acids. The CDR3 is CASSETGTGGATDGYTF. DNA of the CDR3: TGTGCCAGCAGCGAGACCGGGACAGGGGGCGCAACCGATGGCTACACCTTC.

The V gene is TRBV6-1, the J gene TRBJ2-7, with 14 bases that match TRBD2. The V and J ends lost 4 bases and 4 bases, in that order; junction bases with no gene match: 9. The CDR3 is made up of 17 amino acids. Germline lookup yields CDR1 MNHNS and CDR2 SASEGT. In DNA form, the CDR3 reads TGTGCCAGCAGTGGACCCGGGACTAGCGGGAGTTTGTACGAGCAGTACTTC. This encodes CASSGPGTSGSLYEQYF.

J is TRBJ2-1 and V is TRBV27; 8 bases align to TRBD2. CDR3 length: 16 residues. Germline V gives CDR1 MNHEY, CDR2 SMNVEV (reference sequence). With V trimmed by 1 base and J by 6 bases, 8 bases remained unmatched. As DNA, the CDR3 is TGTGCCAGCAGTTTATTTGGGACTAGGGGTAGCAATGAGCAGTTCTTC. Translated: CASSLFGTRGSNEQFF.

The genes are TRBV7-2 and TRBJ2-2; 10 nucleotides match TRBD1. Trimming cost V 5 bases and J 4 bases; bases outside gene matches: 7. Germline V gene lookup returns CDR1 SGHTA and CDR2 FQGNSA. The CDR3 runs 16 residues. CDR3 nucleotides: TGTGCCAGCAGCAGAAGACAGGGGGCGGGCACCGGGGAGCTGTTTTTT. Its translation is CASSRRQGAGTGELFF.

The rearrangement uses TRBV5-6 and TRBJ2-6; D is perhaps TRBD2 (5 bases). This CDR3 region has 17 residues. The V gene lost 2 bases and the J gene lost 0 bases, with 12 bases spanning the gap. Germline V gene data show CDR1 as SGHDT and CDR2 as YYEEEE. The CDR3 is CASSFGLLSSGANVLTF. In DNA, the CDR3 is TGTGCCAGCAGCTTCGGACTTCTCAGCTCTGGGGCCAACGTCCTGACTTTC.

The chain combines TRBV20-1 with TRBJ2-5; TRBD2 might be the D (5 bases). CDR1 DFQATT and CDR2 SNEGSKA come from the germline V gene (reference sequence). V lost 7 bases and J 3 bases, leaving 9 bases between the germline ends. This CDR3 has 11 amino acids. CDR3 DNA: TGCAGTGGGGAGTGGGAAGAGACCCAGTACTTC. This sequence encodes CSGEWEETQYF.

This clone has a single count. J is TRBJ2-7 and V is TRBV30, with 8 bases that match TRBD2. There are 14 residues in the CDR3. Germline V lookup: CDR1 GTSNPN, CDR2 SVGIG (reference sequence). J gave up 3 bases and V 3 bases, and 7 bases lay outside the gene matches. CDR3 sequence reads: CAWRRPGGDYEQYF. The CDR3 nucleotides read TGTGCCTGGAGGCGACCGGGGGGGGACTACGAGCAGTACTTC. Based on the CDR3 plus reference TRBV30 and TRBJ2-7, the full variable domain is SQTIHQWPATLVQPVGSPLSLECTVEGTSNPNLYWYRQAAGRGLQLLFYSVGIGQISSEVPQNLSASRPQDRQFILSSKKLLLSDSGFYLCAWRRPGGDYEQYFGPGTRLTVT.